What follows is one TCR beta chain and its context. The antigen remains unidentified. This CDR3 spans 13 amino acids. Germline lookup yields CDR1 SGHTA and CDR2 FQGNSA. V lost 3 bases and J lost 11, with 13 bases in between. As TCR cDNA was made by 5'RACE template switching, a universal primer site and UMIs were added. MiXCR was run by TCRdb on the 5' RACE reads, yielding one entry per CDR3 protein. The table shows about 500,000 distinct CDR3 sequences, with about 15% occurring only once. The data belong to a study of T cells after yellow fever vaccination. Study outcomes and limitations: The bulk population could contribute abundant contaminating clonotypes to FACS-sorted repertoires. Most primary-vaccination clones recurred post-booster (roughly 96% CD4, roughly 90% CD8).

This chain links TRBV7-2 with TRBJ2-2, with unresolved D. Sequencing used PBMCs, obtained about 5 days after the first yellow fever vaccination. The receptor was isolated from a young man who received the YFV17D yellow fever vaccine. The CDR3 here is CASSFRKTHELFF. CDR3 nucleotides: TGTGCCAGCAGCTTCCGTAAGACCCACGAGCTGTTTTTT.